One and the same sample provided the 27 T cell receptor beta chains below, sequenced in a study of T cell responses to AZD1222 COVID-19 vaccine. Sequenced by immunoSEQ multiplex PCR; TCRdb stores in-frame clones only, minus some. The sample shows about 150,000 clones, 80% to 90% of them seen only once. The source material was peripheral blood, sampled on day 0 of AZD1222 vaccination. These receptor sequences come from an adult in good health.

The chain carries TRBV30 and TRBJ1-4; D ambiguous. Trimming took off 3 bases at V and 6 bases at J, with 14 bases between the two ends. This CDR3 is built from 14 residues. The V gene's germline CDR1 is GTSNPN and CDR2 SVGIG (reference sequence). CDR3 amino acids: CAWRSGVVYEKLFF. The CDR3 region has the DNA TGTGCCTGGAGGTCAGGCGTGGTTTATGAAAAACTGTTTTTT.

The V and J genes are TRBV27 and TRBJ2-2, with 9 positions matching TRBD2. The V gene end was trimmed by 6 bases and the J gene end by 0 bases; junction bases not matched to a gene: 8. The CDR3 covers 17 residues. Looked up from germline, CDR1 is MNHEY and CDR2 is SMNVEV (reference sequence). The CDR3 nucleotides read TGTGCCAGCAGCGCCTTGAGCGGGAGGCCGAACACCGGGGAGCTGTTTTTT. Its protein product is CASSALSGRPNTGELFF.

The chain is built from TRBV28 and TRBJ1-4, with TRBD1 as a possible D gene (6 bases). V was cut by 5 bases and J by 5 bases, with 15 bases left in between. CDR1 is MDHEN, CDR2 SYDVKM, per germline. The CDR3 is made up of 15 amino acids. Here the CDR3 DNA reads TGTGCCAGCAGTCCCAGGACAGCCTCAAATGAAAAACTGTTTTTT. Translated: CASSPRTASNEKLFF.

This chain joins TRBV5-4 and TRBJ2-1, with D possibly TRBD2 on 5 matching bases. This CDR3 contains 15 residues. The germline V gene encodes CDR1 SGHNT and CDR2 YYREEE (reference sequence). The V gene lost 2 bases and the J gene lost 2 bases, with 11 bases spanning the gap. The DNA of the CDR3 is TGTGCCAGCAGCTTAGGGCGGGCCGCCTACAATGAGCAGTTCTTC. Translation gives CASSLGRAAYNEQFF.

The J gene is TRBJ2-7, the V gene TRBV11-2; the match to TRBD2 covers 7 bases. The germline gives CDR1 SGHAT, CDR2 FQNNGV. The junction had 10 bases not matched to a gene; V was cut back by 0 bases and J by 8 bases. The CDR3 has 15 residues. The CDR3 DNA reads as TGTGCCAGCAGCTTAGATCGGGTTAGCGGGCATAAGCAGTACTTC. Translated: CASSLDRVSGHKQYF.

This clone was seen repeatedly, ten times or more. V is TRBV12-3 or TRBV12-4 and J is TRBJ1-5, with 8 positions matching TRBD1. CDR3 length equals 13 residues. V gave up 10 bases and J gave up 5 bases; unmatched junction bases: 7. The CDR3 nucleotides read TGTGCCATCTCGGACAGGGCCGATCAGCCCCAGCATTTT. It is translated as CAISDRADQPQHF.

V gene TRBV10-2 combines with J gene TRBJ1-1; 12 bases are shared with TRBD1. The germline V gene has CDR1 WSHSY and CDR2 SAAADI. V lost 8 bases and J lost 3; bases outside the gene matches: 10. The CDR3 spans 16 residues. The CDR3 DNA reads as TGCGCCAGCGCGACCACGGGACAGGGGGCCTACACTGAAGCTTTCTTT. Translating gives CASATTGQGAYTEAFF.

The chain carries TRBV14 and TRBJ1-1, with D uncertain. In germline, CDR1 is SGHDN, CDR2 FVKESK. CDR3 length: 13 residues. V lost 6 bases and J lost 0, with 8 bases in between. CDR3 residues: CASSQHVNTEAFF. CDR3 coding DNA: TGTGCCAGCAGTCAACATGTGAACACTGAAGCTTTCTTT.

This chain uses TRBV2 with TRBJ2-3; tentatively, D is TRBD2 (5 bases). Germline values: CDR1 SNHLY, CDR2 FYNNEI. The CDR3 has 13 residues. Trimming stripped 8 bases from V and 6 bases from J, with 15 bases between. The CDR3 is CASAYLRGDTQYF. CDR3 bases: TGTGCCAGCGCGTATCTGAGAGGGGATACGCAGTATTTT.

The genes are TRBV28 and TRBJ1-4; no clear D. V lost 4 bases and J lost 7, with 4 bases in between. This CDR3 contains 11 residues. Germline values: CDR1 MDHEN, CDR2 SYDVKM. The CDR3 DNA reads as TGTGCCAGCAGTTCCCCTGAAAAACTGTTTTTT. This gives the protein CASSSPEKLFF.

The chain employs TRBV30 and TRBJ1-6, with TRBD1 identical over 7 bases. V shed 3 bases, J shed 6 bases, and the junction held 11 bases outside the gene matches. The germline CDR1 and CDR2 sequences are GTSNPN and SVGIG (reference sequence). The CDR3 consists of 16 residues. The CDR3 DNA follows: TGTGCCTGGAGCGCCAATCCCGGGACAGTTAATTCACCCCTCCACTTT. This sequence encodes CAWSANPGTVNSPLHF.

The chain combines TRBV6-5 with TRBJ2-2, with TRBD1 as a possible D gene (5 bases). Per the germline V gene, CDR1 is MNHEY and CDR2 is SVGAGI. V lost 7 bases to trimming and J lost 0 bases, with 12 bases between them. The CDR3 consists of 15 residues. The CDR3, as DNA: TGTGCCAGCACGACGGACATCGCGAACACCGGGGAGCTGTTTTTT. Residues: CASTTDIANTGELFF.

The chain recombines TRBV9 with TRBJ2-1; TRBD2 matches 13 bases. V gave up 8 bases and J gave up 8 bases; unmatched junction bases: 4. This CDR3 region has 13 residues. Germline-derived CDR1 and CDR2 are SGDLS and YYNGEE. CDR3 sequence reads: CASGLAGVDEQFF. In nucleotides, the CDR3 is TGTGCCAGTGGACTAGCGGGGGTAGATGAGCAGTTCTTC.

Here the CDR3 reads CASSRRNTIYF. The CDR3 nucleotides are TGTGCCAGCAGTCGGCGGAACACCATATATTTT. V usage is TRBV6-5 and J usage is TRBJ1-3; D gene unclear. In germline, CDR1 is MNHEY, CDR2 SVGAGI. This CDR3 spans 11 amino acids. With 5 bases removed from V and 7 bases from J, the gap between germline ends came to 6 bases.

This chain links TRBV30 with TRBJ2-3; possibly TRBD2 for D (6 bases). Trimming removed 2 bases at V and 1 base at J, with 16 bases between. CDR3 length: 16 amino acids. Germline lookup yields CDR1 GTSNPN and CDR2 SVGIG (reference sequence). CDR3: CAWSILTRSGTDTQYF. CDR3 in DNA: TGTGCCTGGAGTATACTGACTAGGAGCGGCACAGATACGCAGTATTTT.

This clone was picked up one time. V is TRBV24-1 and J is TRBJ2-7; 7 bases are shared with TRBD1. V was clipped by 4 bases and J by 0 bases; unmatched bases: 5. CDR3 size: 15 residues. Germline CDR1 KGHDR, CDR2 SFDVKD. The CDR3: CATSEWTGHSYEQYF. Here the CDR3 DNA reads TGTGCCACCAGTGAATGGACAGGACACTCCTACGAGCAGTACTTC.

The chain employs TRBV28 and TRBJ1-2, with D perhaps matching TRBD1 (5 bases). Trimming left V 7 bases short and J 2 bases short, with 14 bases between. Looked up from germline, CDR1 is MDHEN and CDR2 is SYDVKM. The CDR3 is 14 residues long. CDR3 in amino acids: CASTTGRGNYGYTF. CDR3 DNA: TGTGCCAGCACCACTGGTCGGGGCAACTATGGCTACACCTTC.

CDR3 region: CASSPTEAGAYNEQFF. CDR3 DNA sequence: TGCGCCAGCAGCCCAACCGAAGCGGGAGCTTACAATGAGCAGTTCTTC. The V gene is TRBV5-1, the J gene TRBJ2-1, with TRBD2 matching over 8 bases. V dropped 4 bases and J dropped 4; count of bases not matched to a gene: 10. This CDR3 region has 16 residues. Germline-derived CDR1 and CDR2 are SGHRS and YFSETQ.

V and J are TRBV25-1 and TRBJ2-5; the D gene is possibly TRBD2 (6 bases). Per germline, CDR1 MGHDK and CDR2 SYGVNS. The CDR3 runs to 13 residues. V was shortened by 6 bases and J by 4 bases, with 12 bases between the two germline ends. In DNA form, the CDR3 reads TGTGCCAGCAGCCCTCCGGGACTAGAGACCCAGTACTTC. Translated, it gives CASSPPGLETQYF. The full variable domain, its missing parts supplied by reference TRBV25-1 and TRBJ2-5, is EADIYQTPRYLVIGTGKKITLECSQTMGHDKMYWYQQDPGMELHLIHYSYGVNSTEKGDLSSESTVSRIRTEHFPLTLESARPSHTSQYLCASSPPGLETQYFGPGTRLLVL.

The chain recombines TRBV28 with TRBJ2-3; TRBD2 matches at 7 bases. Germline V CDR1 and CDR2: MDHEN, SYDVKM. This CDR3 spans 15 amino acids. V shed 9 bases and J 3 bases; nucleotides not matched to a gene: 12. Here the CDR3 reads CASRPGGGLTDTQYF. The CDR3 nucleotides are TGTGCCAGTCGCCCGGGGGGAGGGCTAACAGATACGCAGTATTTT.

The chain recombines TRBV15 with TRBJ2-2; no reliable D call. In germline, CDR1 is LNHNV, CDR2 YYDKDF (reference sequence). The CDR3 length is 13 residues. V gave up 0 bases and J gave up 7 bases, with 6 bases separating them. Written as DNA, the CDR3 is TGTGCCACCAGCAGAGATAATGTCGGGGAGCTGTTTTTT. It yields the protein CATSRDNVGELFF.

The rearrangement links TRBV2 to TRBJ1-4; TRBD1 agrees at 7 bases. J gave up 7 bases and V 6 bases, and 11 bases lay outside the gene matches. Germline CDR1 reads SNHLY; CDR2 reads FYNNEI. CDR3 length: 15 residues. For the CDR3, the DNA is TGTGCCAGCAGCAACCAGGGGGGGCTGGGTGAAAAACTGTTTTTT. It specifies CASSNQGGLGEKLFF.

This clone was seen once. The genes are TRBV29-1 and TRBJ2-3, with D uncertain. The CDR3 totals 10 residues. Germline V CDR1 and CDR2: SQVTM, ANQGSEA. Trimming cost V 4 bases and J 12 bases, with 11 bases left between them. The CDR3 nucleotides are TGCAGCGTTGGTGTGGATGCCCAGTATTTT. It translates to CSVGVDAQYF.

V usage is TRBV7-2 and J usage is TRBJ1-5, with TRBD1 as a possible D gene (5 bases). CDR1 and CDR2 (germline): SGHTA, FQGNSA. V lost 3 bases, J lost 1 base, and 10 bases lay in between. The CDR3 loop spans 15 amino acids. CDR3 loop: CASSLVGGSNQPQHF. In nucleotides, the CDR3 is TGTGCCAGCAGCTTGGTGGGGGGGAGCAATCAGCCCCAGCATTTT.

The chain combines TRBV4-1 with TRBJ2-7; 8 bases align to TRBD1. The V segment lost 4 bases and the J segment 0 bases; nucleotides outside the gene matches: 11. The CDR3 has 17 residues. Germline V CDR1 and CDR2: MGHRA, YSYEKL. This CDR3 is CASSLSIAGQGSYEQYF. CDR3 nucleotides: TGCGCCAGCAGCCTTTCGATTGCAGGACAGGGCTCCTACGAGCAGTACTTC.

The chain couples TRBV2 to TRBJ1-1; TRBD1 might be the D (6 bases). CDR3 length: 15 amino acids. The germline V gene has CDR1 SNHLY and CDR2 FYNNEI. The germline V and J ends were trimmed by 1 base and 4 bases, with 13 bases remaining between them. The CDR3 loop reads CASSEDRVGSTEAFF. CDR3 bases: TGTGCCAGCAGTGAAGACAGGGTCGGGAGCACTGAAGCTTTCTTT.

The chain couples TRBV21-1 to TRBJ2-7; the DNA was not compared with TRBD2, the D call given in the table. TRBV21-1 is a known pseudogene. This CDR3 comprises 18 residues. The CDR3 nucleotides are TGTGCCAGCAGCAAAGTCGGGCTGGGGGGGGCTCCCCCCTACGAGCAGTACTTC. Its protein is CASSKVGLGGAPPYEQYF.